Presented here are 19 T cell receptor beta chains from one specimen sequenced in a study of cytomegalovirus exposure and HLA in healthy donors. PCR was performed using 60 Vbeta and 13 Jbeta primers. Sequenced by immunoSEQ multiplex PCR; TCRdb stores in-frame clones only, minus some. The data show roughly 220,000 clones, with approximately 78% seen just once and about 3.1% held by the top ten. The source material was PBMCs. Receptors were obtained from a man aged 25 to 45 in good health and CMV-seronegative.

Only one count was recorded for this clone. The rearrangement links TRBV13 to TRBJ1-6, with 8 bases aligning to TRBD1. Germline values: CDR1 PRHDT, CDR2 FYEKMQ (reference sequence). V was pared by 2 bases and J by 10 bases, with 7 bases of the junction left unmatched. The CDR3 is 15 residues long. The DNA for the CDR3 is TGTGCCAGCAGCTTACTCGGACAGGGTGGCTCACCCCTCCACTTT. Its translation: CASSLLGQGGSPLHF.

This clone was counted once. Additional DNA sequences in this sample encode the identical CDR3. V gene TRBV29-1 combines with J gene TRBJ1-1, with 7 bases identical to TRBD1. The V gene end was trimmed by 2 bases and the J gene end by 8 bases; junction bases not matched to a gene: 5. Germline CDR1 reads SQVTM; CDR2 reads ANQGSEA. The CDR3 consists of 12 residues. CDR3 sequence reads: CSVEHRDSEAFF. DNA for the CDR3: TGCAGCGTTGAACACCGGGACAGCGAAGCTTTCTTT.

The chain couples TRBV28 to TRBJ1-4; D not resolved. Trimming took 6 bases from V and 6 from J, leaving 11 bases between them. The CDR3 runs 13 residues. CDR1 and CDR2 from the germline V gene are MDHEN and SYDVKM. CDR3 in amino acids: CASRGGFYEKLFF. In nucleotides, the CDR3 is TGTGCCAGCAGAGGCGGTTTTTATGAAAAACTGTTTTTT.

A single count supports this clone. V gene TRBV14 combines with J gene TRBJ1-2; a weak D match, TRBD1 (6 bases). Trimming took 0 bases from V and 8 from J, leaving 22 bases between them. Germline CDR1 is SGHDN and CDR2 is FVKESK. This CDR3 has 17 amino acids. The CDR3 reads CASSQERLGAWTMGYTF. Written as DNA, the CDR3 is TGTGCCAGCAGCCAAGAACGTTTGGGGGCATGGACAATGGGCTACACCTTC.

The genes are TRBV11-2 and TRBJ1-1; possibly TRBD1 for D (6 bases). Trimming removed 5 bases from V and 5 bases from J, with 15 bases in between. CDR3 length: 14 residues. Germline-derived CDR1 and CDR2 are SGHAT and FQNNGV. CDR3 region: CASSPSDRLTEAFF. The DNA of the CDR3 is TGTGCCAGCAGCCCGTCTGACAGGCTGACTGAAGCTTTCTTT.

J is TRBJ2-1 and V is TRBV9, with 9 bases identical to TRBD2. CDR1 and CDR2 (germline): SGDLS, YYNGEE. The CDR3 has 14 amino acids. V lost 4 bases, J lost 3 bases, and 2 bases stayed unmatched. The CDR3 bases are TGTGCCAGCAGCCGCGGGGGGGTCTACAATGAGCAGTTCTTC. It translates to CASSRGGVYNEQFF.

The chain joins TRBV6-1 to TRBJ2-5; the D gene is possibly TRBD1 (6 bases). TRBJ2-7 explains the end of the DNA better; the J call may be wrong. The CDR3 runs to 14 residues. The V gene's germline CDR1 is MNHNS and CDR2 SASEGT. CDR3 amino acids: CASSELGTNYEQYF. The CDR3 DNA follows: TGTGCCAGCAGTGAATTAGGGACAAACTACGAGCAGTACTTC.

This chain joins TRBV5-4 and TRBJ1-3; 7 positions match TRBD1. The V gene's germline CDR1 is SGHNT and CDR2 YYREEE (reference sequence). The V and J ends lost 0 bases and 0 bases, in that order; junction bases with no gene match: 6. There are 17 residues in the CDR3. Here the CDR3 reads CASSLVGTVSSGNTIYF. In nucleotides, the CDR3 is TGTGCCAGCAGCTTGGTAGGGACAGTTAGCTCTGGAAACACCATATATTTT. Looking up the rest from reference TRBV5-4 and TRBJ1-3 gives the full variable domain: ETGVTQSPTHLIKTRGQQVTLRCSSQSGHNTVSWYQQALGQGPQFIFQYYREEENGRGNFPPRFSGLQFPNYSSELNVNALELDDSALYLCASSLVGTVSSGNTIYFGEGSWLTVV.

The chain couples TRBV7-8 to TRBJ2-3; D may be TRBD2 (6 bases). The CDR3 runs 16 residues. Germline lookup yields CDR1 SGHVS and CDR2 FQNEAQ. V dropped 1 base and J dropped 2 bases, with 13 bases sitting between them. CDR3 DNA sequence: TGTGCCAGCAGCTTAGTAGGGACTGGGAACACAGATACGCAGTATTTT. Its translation is CASSLVGTGNTDTQYF.

The rearrangement joins TRBV6-5 to TRBJ2-7; 8 bases agree with TRBD1. The germline gives CDR1 MNHEY, CDR2 SVGAGI. V lost 6 bases to trimming and J lost 3 bases; unmatched junction nucleotides: 10. The length of the CDR3 is 15 residues. The CDR3, as DNA: TGTGCCAGCAGCCCCGAGACAGGGGTCGGCTACGAGCAGTACTTC. Translated: CASSPETGVGYEQYF.

The CDR3 DNA follows: TGTGCCATCAGTGAGCTGGGGACAGGGCTCCCTGGGGCCAACGTCCTGACTTTC. Translated, it gives CAISELGTGLPGANVLTF. The chain has TRBV10-3 and TRBJ2-6; the match to TRBD1 covers 9 bases. The CDR3 contains 18 residues. Germline CDR1 is ENHRY and CDR2 is SYGVKD. V shed 2 bases and J 2 bases; nucleotides not matched to a gene: 7.

Comments on this clone: The sample has other DNA sequences that encode this CDR3 too. The chain carries TRBV29-1 and TRBJ2-7, with 7 bases that match TRBD1. This CDR3 region has 12 residues. Germline CDR1 SQVTM, CDR2 ANQGSEA. V was clipped by 6 bases and J by 5 bases; unmatched bases: 7. The CDR3 reads CSVTGFKDEQYF. In DNA form, the CDR3 reads TGCAGCGTGACAGGGTTTAAGGACGAGCAGTACTTC.

This clone was seen a handful of times. The chain recombines TRBV27 with TRBJ1-5; no reliable D call. The CDR3 length is 13 residues. The V end was cut by 4 bases, the J end by 1 base, with 5 bases between. Looked up from germline, CDR1 is MNHEY and CDR2 is SMNVEV (reference sequence). The DNA for the CDR3 is TGTGCCAGCAGTTCCCTCAGCAATCAGCCCCAGCATTTT. Residues: CASSSLSNQPQHF.

This clone was detected only once. The rearrangement joins TRBV29-1 to TRBJ1-2; D may be TRBD1 (5 bases). Germline assignment: CDR1 SQVTM and CDR2 ANQGSEA. The CDR3 is made up of 15 amino acids. With 4 bases removed from V and 8 bases from J, the gap between germline ends came to 23 bases. This chain's CDR3 is CSVGYSGNEADGYTF. The CDR3 DNA is TGCAGCGTTGGTTATTCAGGGAACGAGGCGGACGGCTACACCTTC.

This clone was seen a handful of times. The chain recombines TRBV28 with TRBJ1-1, with TRBD1 identical over 10 bases. Germline-derived CDR1 and CDR2 are MDHEN and SYDVKM. The CDR3 totals 15 residues. After removal of 5 bases from V and 2 bases from J, the junction contained 5 bases not matched to a gene. CDR3 sequence reads: CASSLRQGANTEAFF. The CDR3 coding sequence is TGTGCCAGCAGTCTGAGACAGGGGGCTAACACTGAAGCTTTCTTT.

This clone was seen a handful of times. V and J are TRBV5-4 and TRBJ1-1; 9 bases fit TRBD1. J gave up 1 base and V 0 bases, and 4 bases lay outside the gene matches. This CDR3 comprises 16 residues. Germline assignment: CDR1 SGHNT and CDR2 YYREEE (reference sequence). CDR3 amino acids: CASSLGGQGGNTEAFF. The CDR3 nucleotides are TGTGCCAGCAGCTTGGGGGGACAGGGAGGGAACACTGAAGCTTTCTTT. Drawing the rest from reference TRBV5-4 and TRBJ1-1, the complete variable domain is ETGVTQSPTHLIKTRGQQVTLRCSSQSGHNTVSWYQQALGQGPQFIFQYYREEENGRGNFPPRFSGLQFPNYSSELNVNALELDDSALYLCASSLGGQGGNTEAFFGQGTRLTVV.

This sequence joins TRBV27 and TRBJ1-1, with D tentatively TRBD1 (6 bases). With 7 bases removed from V and 4 bases from J, the gap between germline ends came to 16 bases. Per the germline V gene, CDR1 is MNHEY and CDR2 is SMNVEV (reference sequence). The CDR3 totals 14 residues. CDR3 DNA sequence: TGTGCCAGCATCTCAGGGGTGGGGCGCACTGAAGCTTTCTTT. This sequence encodes CASISGVGRTEAFF.

A few counts support this clone. This sequence joins TRBV14 and TRBJ2-3, with unresolved D. V was shortened by 4 bases and J by 5 bases, with 13 bases between the two germline ends. The CDR3 loop spans 14 amino acids. CDR1 and CDR2 from the germline V gene are SGHDN and FVKESK. The CDR3 protein is CASSLTDSRDTQYF. In DNA form, the CDR3 reads TGTGCCAGCAGCCTTACCGACTCGAGAGATACGCAGTATTTT.

The chain employs TRBV5-1 and TRBJ2-5; TRBD2 is a possible D gene (6 bases). The CDR3 is 13 residues long. CDR1 is SGHRS, CDR2 YFSETQ, per germline. Trimming stripped 1 base from V and 7 bases from J, with 11 bases between. In nucleotides, the CDR3 is TGCGCCAGCAGCTTGCCGGGGGACTGGACCCAGTACTTC. It encodes CASSLPGDWTQYF.